A selection of T cell receptor beta chains follows, all from one sample in a study of T cells expressing NK-cell markers. TCRdb reprocessed the 5' RACE reads; each CDR3 protein has one entry and no DNA is given. This sample's clone table lists some 150,000 distinct CDR3 sequences. Sequenced input: blood T cells: a sorted CD56 or NKG2C T cell subset, CD4+ or CD8+ T cells, or bulk PBMC T cells (not recorded which). These receptors were taken from a man younger than 35 in good health. CDR3s include the opening cysteine and the closing phenylalanine or tryptophan.

len	v_gene	j_gene	CDR3aa
13	TRBV19	TRBJ2-1	CASSLAVYNEQFF
14	TRBV6-5	TRBJ2-7	CASSYSEGGPEQYF
14	TRBV5-1	TRBJ1-1	CASSGDRGPTEAFF
14	TRBV12-3/TRBV12-4	TRBJ1-5	CASSFAGTNQPQHF
12	TRBV29-1	TRBJ2-3	CSVYEGRDTQYF
15	TRBV27	TRBJ2-1	CASSLGLAGAYHLFF
13	TRBV5-4	TRBJ2-7	CASSQGISYEQYF
13	TRBV13	TRBJ2-3	CASSETSTDTQYF
20	TRBV29-1	TRBJ2-7	CSVEEGGTSASRLFSYEQYF
15	TRBV20-1	TRBJ2-7	CSAHSGGAAMSEQYF
16	TRBV4-1	TRBJ2-1	CASSQEFAGWGNEQFF
16	TRBV5-5	TRBJ2-1	CASSLAGLAGNNEQFF
14	TRBV30	TRBJ1-1	CAWSVPGSNTEAFF
14	TRBV7-9	TRBJ1-1	CASSLVQGGTEAFF
17	TRBV2	TRBJ2-5	CASSALVTSGSLETQYF
17	TRBV4-3	TRBJ2-1	CASSQDRGLAGDNEQFF
12	TRBV5-6	TRBJ2-1	CASSLGAGEQFF
12	TRBV29-1	TRBJ2-1	CSWTSAHNEQFF
12	TRBV2	TRBJ2-3	CARGGPADTQYF
12	TRBV30	TRBJ2-1	CAWAPGGNEQFF
13	TRBV7-9	TRBJ2-1	CASSPPPGHEQFF
15	TRBV24-1	TRBJ1-2	CATLGTSGADYGYTF
16	TRBV5-1	TRBJ2-6	CASSLGGSSGANVLTF
16	TRBV12-3/TRBV12-4	TRBJ1-5	CASSPLVWDSNQPQHF
12	TRBV5-1	TRBJ2-1	CASSFGKTEQFF